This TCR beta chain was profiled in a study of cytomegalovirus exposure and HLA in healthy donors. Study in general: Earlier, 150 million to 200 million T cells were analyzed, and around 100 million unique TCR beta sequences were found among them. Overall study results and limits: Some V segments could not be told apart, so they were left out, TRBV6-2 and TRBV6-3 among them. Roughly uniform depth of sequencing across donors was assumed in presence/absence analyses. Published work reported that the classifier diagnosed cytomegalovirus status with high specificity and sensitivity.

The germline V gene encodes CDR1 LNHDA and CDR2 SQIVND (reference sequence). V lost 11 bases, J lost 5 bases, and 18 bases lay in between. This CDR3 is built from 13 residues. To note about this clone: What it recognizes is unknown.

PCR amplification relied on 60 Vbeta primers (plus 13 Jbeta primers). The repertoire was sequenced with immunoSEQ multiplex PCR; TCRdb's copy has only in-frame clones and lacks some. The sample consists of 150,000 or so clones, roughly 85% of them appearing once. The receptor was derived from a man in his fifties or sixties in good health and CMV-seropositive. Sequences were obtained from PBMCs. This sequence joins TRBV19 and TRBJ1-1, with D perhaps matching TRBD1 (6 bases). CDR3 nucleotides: TGTGCCTCCACCGCGGGGGGCGGAACTGAAGCTTTCTTT. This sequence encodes CASTAGGGTEAFF.